These T cell receptor beta chains were read from a single sample in a study of blood T cell repertoires in COVID-19. Sequenced by immunoSEQ multiplex PCR; TCRdb stores in-frame clones only, minus some. The data contain under 85,000 clones, about four fifths of them seen just once; the ten biggest clones take up 35% to 40%. Sequencing used peripheral blood. The source is a man older than 75 with active or convalescent COVID-19. CDR3s include the opening cysteine and the closing phenylalanine or tryptophan. A D gene is named only where the DNA matches it firmly. Not all rows give a size; the values are once, few, many and, for expanded clones, a class.

cdr3_nt: TGTGCCAGCAGCCTAAGGACAGGGGCTTCACCCCTCCACTTT
cdr3_aa: CASSLRTGASPLHF
d_call: TRBD1
v_call: TRBV11-3
clone_size: NA
j_call: TRBJ1-6

cdr3_nt: TGTGCCAGCAGTATTAGCGGGGGGGCTGAGACCCAGTACTTC
cdr3_aa: CASSISGGAETQYF
d_call: TRBD2
v_call: TRBV2
clone_size: NA
j_call: TRBJ2-5

cdr3_nt: TGTGCCAGCAGCCAAGGGGAGTCCAGGAACACTGAAGCTTTCTTT
cdr3_aa: CASSQGESRNTEAFF
d_call: NA
v_call: TRBV3-1/TRBV3-2
clone_size: NA
j_call: TRBJ1-1

cdr3_nt: TGTGCCAGCAGTGAAGCGCTTCCCACAGGTCGCGACACCTTC
cdr3_aa: CASSEALPTGRDTF
d_call: NA
v_call: TRBV2
clone_size: NA
j_call: TRBJ1-2

cdr3_nt: TGTGCCAGCAGCTTAGTCGCAGGCCCTACTAACTATGGCTACACCTTC
cdr3_aa: CASSLVAGPTNYGYTF
d_call: NA
v_call: TRBV7-8
clone_size: once
j_call: TRBJ1-2

cdr3_nt: TGCGCCAGCAGCTTATCCGGGACTAGCGGGGGACATACGCAGTATTTT
cdr3_aa: CASSLSGTSGGHTQYF
d_call: TRBD2
v_call: TRBV5-1
clone_size: NA
j_call: TRBJ2-3

cdr3_nt: TGTGCCAGCAGCTTAGGGCAGGGATTCTACAATGAGCAGTTCTTC
cdr3_aa: CASSLGQGFYNEQFF
d_call: NA
v_call: TRBV7-2
clone_size: NA
j_call: TRBJ2-1

cdr3_nt: TGTGCCAGCAGCCGATCCCAAGAGAATGGCTACACCTTC
cdr3_aa: CASSRSQENGYTF
d_call: NA
v_call: TRBV25-1
clone_size: NA
j_call: TRBJ1-2

cdr3_nt: TGTGCCACCACAGTGGGTAATTCACCCCTCCACTTT
cdr3_aa: CATTVGNSPLHF
d_call: NA
v_call: TRBV6-5
clone_size: NA
j_call: TRBJ1-6

cdr3_nt: TGTGCCAGCAGCCGAGGGGAGGGAAGTGGCTACACCTTC
cdr3_aa: CASSRGEGSGYTF
d_call: NA
v_call: TRBV11-3
clone_size: NA
j_call: TRBJ1-2

cdr3_nt: TGTGCCTGGAGTGTACCTGACAGGGCGTACTATGGCTACACCTTC
cdr3_aa: CAWSVPDRAYYGYTF
d_call: TRBD1
v_call: TRBV30
clone_size: NA
j_call: TRBJ1-2

cdr3_nt: TGTGCACTAGCGGGAGGCTACGAGCAGTACTTC
cdr3_aa: CALAGGYEQYF
d_call: TRBD2
v_call: TRBV30
clone_size: NA
j_call: TRBJ2-7

cdr3_nt: TGTGCCAGCAGCCCTCATTCGTGGACTGGCTCCTACGAGCAGTACTTC
cdr3_aa: CASSPHSWTGSYEQYF
d_call: NA
v_call: TRBV7-2
clone_size: few
j_call: TRBJ2-7

cdr3_nt: TGTGCCAGCAGTGTCCGCAGGGCAGGCGGTAACACCATATATTTT
cdr3_aa: CASSVRRAGGNTIYF
d_call: NA
v_call: TRBV27
clone_size: NA
j_call: TRBJ1-3

cdr3_nt: TGTGCCAGCAGTTCCCCACCGACAGGACAAGAGACCCAGTACTTC
cdr3_aa: CASSSPPTGQETQYF
d_call: NA
v_call: TRBV28
clone_size: NA
j_call: TRBJ2-5

cdr3_nt: TGTGCCAGCACCGCAACAGGGGGCGAACGTTCACCCCTCCACTTT
cdr3_aa: CASTATGGERSPLHF
d_call: TRBD1
v_call: TRBV6-6
clone_size: NA
j_call: TRBJ1-6

cdr3_nt: TGTGCCATCCGCACTGAGAACACCGGGGAGCTGTTTTTT
cdr3_aa: CAIRTENTGELFF
d_call: NA
v_call: TRBV10-3
clone_size: once
j_call: TRBJ2-2

cdr3_nt: TGTGCCAGCAGCCAAGGGACTAGCGGAAACACCGGGGAGCTGTTTTTT
cdr3_aa: CASSQGTSGNTGELFF
d_call: TRBD2
v_call: TRBV4-2
clone_size: NA
j_call: TRBJ2-2

cdr3_nt: TGCGCCAGCAGCCAAGGAGTGGCAGGGCTGAATGGCTACACCTTC
cdr3_aa: CASSQGVAGLNGYTF
d_call: NA
v_call: TRBV4-1
clone_size: NA
j_call: TRBJ1-2

cdr3_nt: TGTGCCATCAGTAGTAGTGGGCTAGCGGGGGATCGGAGCACCGGGGAGCTGTTTTTT
cdr3_aa: CAISSSGLAGDRSTGELFF
d_call: TRBD2
v_call: TRBV10-3
clone_size: NA
j_call: TRBJ2-2

cdr3_nt: TGTGCCAGTAAGGACAGGTTTTATGGCTACACCTTC
cdr3_aa: CASKDRFYGYTF
d_call: TRBD1
v_call: TRBV19
clone_size: NA
j_call: TRBJ1-2

cdr3_nt: TGTGCCAGCAGCACCAGGACTAGCGGGGGGTCAGATACGCAGTATTTT
cdr3_aa: CASSTRTSGGSDTQYF
d_call: TRBD2
v_call: TRBV7-8
clone_size: NA
j_call: TRBJ2-3

cdr3_nt: TGCGCCAGCAGCAGAACTAGCGGGAGTCTCTACGAGCAGTACTTC
cdr3_aa: CASSRTSGSLYEQYF
d_call: TRBD2
v_call: TRBV5-1
clone_size: NA
j_call: TRBJ2-7

cdr3_nt: TGTGCCAGTAGCTACGACAGGGGGCCTAATCTTGACTCACCCCTCCACTTT
cdr3_aa: CASSYDRGPNLDSPLHF
d_call: TRBD1
v_call: TRBV19
clone_size: once
j_call: TRBJ1-6